These T cell receptor beta chains were read from a single sample in a study of blood T cell repertoires in COVID-19. Some clones are missing from TCRdb's copy, which holds only in-frame ones; the method was immunoSEQ multiplex PCR. The table has about 67,000 clones, 87% seen once. Sequenced sample: peripheral blood. The receptors were sampled from a woman of 80 years or more with acute or convalescent COVID-19. CDR3s include the opening cysteine and the closing phenylalanine or tryptophan. A D gene is named only where the DNA matches it firmly. Some rows mark clone size as missing; the rest say once, few, many or name a class of expanded clone.

abundance: .; j_gene: TRBJ2-3; d_gene: .; v_gene: TRBV28; CDR3nt: TGTGCCAGCAACCGGGACACAGATACGCAGTATTTT; CDR3aa: CASNRDTDTQYF
abundance: once; j_gene: TRBJ2-5; d_gene: .; v_gene: TRBV14; CDR3nt: TGTGCCAGCAGCCCCCCCCTAGGAACAGGAGAGACCCAGTACTTC; CDR3aa: CASSPPLGTGETQYF
abundance: .; j_gene: TRBJ2-5; d_gene: .; v_gene: TRBV20-1; CDR3nt: TGCAGTGCTAGTGGTGGCTTTGAGACCCAGTACTTC; CDR3aa: CSASGGFETQYF
abundance: .; j_gene: TRBJ2-7; d_gene: TRBD1; v_gene: TRBV13; CDR3nt: TGTGCCAGCAGCTCGGGACAGGGCACCTACGAGCAGTACTTC; CDR3aa: CASSSGQGTYEQYF
abundance: once; j_gene: TRBJ2-3; d_gene: TRBD2; v_gene: TRBV28; CDR3nt: TGTGCCAGCAGTTTGACTAGCGGGAGGGCTACAGATACGCAGTATTTT; CDR3aa: CASSLTSGRATDTQYF
abundance: .; j_gene: TRBJ2-7; d_gene: .; v_gene: TRBV14; CDR3nt: TGTGCCAGCAGCCAAGAAGGGGGAAGCGAGCAGTACTTC; CDR3aa: CASSQEGGSEQYF
abundance: .; j_gene: TRBJ1-5; d_gene: .; v_gene: TRBV30; CDR3nt: TGTGCCTGGAGTGACGGGGGGAATCAGCCCCAGCATTTT; CDR3aa: CAWSDGGNQPQHF
abundance: .; j_gene: TRBJ2-5; d_gene: .; v_gene: TRBV27; CDR3nt: TGTGCCAGCAGTTTATCGGGAGGAGAGACCCAGTACTTC; CDR3aa: CASSLSGGETQYF
abundance: once; j_gene: TRBJ1-2; d_gene: TRBD1; v_gene: TRBV11-2; CDR3nt: TGTGCCAGCAGCCAGCAAACTCGGGCAGGGGGCAGAGACTATGGCTACACCTTC; CDR3aa: CASSQQTRAGGRDYGYTF
abundance: .; j_gene: TRBJ2-5; d_gene: .; v_gene: TRBV18; CDR3nt: TGTGCCAGCTCACCAGTCGGAGGAGAGACCCAGTACTTC; CDR3aa: CASSPVGGETQYF